This is a list of T cell receptor beta chains from one sample in a study of CDR3 diversity in severe acne. A single record per CDR3 protein comes from TCRdb applying MiXCR to the PCR reads. The data contain about 84,000 distinct CDR3 sequences, approximately 51% of them singletons. Specimen: blood. These TCRs come from a male donor in good health, without acne. The CDR3 runs from the conserved cysteine through the conserved F or W. The D gene is left open where the match is weak. For some rows the clone size is stated as once, few or many, or as a class when expanded; others skip it.

>TRBJ2-1|TRBD2|TRBV20-1|NA|16
TGCAGCACCAGGGATAGCGGGGGGTTCTCCTACAATGAGCAGTTCTTC
CSTRDSGGFSYNEQFF
>TRBJ1-5|NA|TRBV11-2|many|12
TGTGCCAGCAGCGACGAGGAAGGGCCCCAGCATTTT
CASSDEEGPQHF
>TRBJ1-5|TRBD1|TRBV7-9|few|15
TGTGCCAGCAGCTGGGACCGGGACAGGGGACAGCCCCAGCATTTT
CASSWDRDRGQPQHF
>TRBJ2-7|NA|TRBV24-1|NA|13
TGTGCCACCAGGAGGACAGAGAGCGGGGAGCAGTACTTC
CATRRTESGEQYF
>TRBJ2-7|NA|TRBV12-3/TRBV12-4|NA|13
TGTGCCAGCAGTTTAAGACGGGACTACGAGCAGTACTTC
CASSLRRDYEQYF
>TRBJ2-2|NA|TRBV6-4|many|14
TGTGCCAGCAGTGACTGGGCAGACACCGGGGAGCTGTTTTTT
CASSDWADTGELFF
>TRBJ2-7|NA|TRBV20-1|NA|12
TGCAGCACCAGGGATTGGGAGTACGAGCAGTACTTC
CSTRDWEYEQYF
>TRBJ1-2|TRBD1|TRBV5-1|NA|15
TGCGCCAGCAGCTTGGTAACAGGGGGCGCCGACGGCTACACCTTC
CASSLVTGGADGYTF
>TRBJ1-6|NA|TRBV14|NA|13
TGTGCCAGCAGCCAGGGGGGGGGCTCACCCCTCCACTTT
CASSQGGGSPLHF
>TRBJ2-3|NA|TRBV7-9|NA|18
TGTGCCAGCAGCCCCAGCTGGTCCGGGACCGCTAGCACAGATACGCAGTATTTT
CASSPSWSGTASTDTQYF
>TRBJ1-5|NA|TRBV25-1|NA|14
TGTGCCAGCAGTTTATGGTCCGGCAATCAGCCCCAGCATTTT
CASSLWSGNQPQHF
>TRBJ2-5|TRBD1|TRBV29-1|NA|11
TGCAGCGCCGGGACAGAAGAGACCCAGTACTTC
CSAGTEETQYF